This TCR beta chain was observed in a study of PD-1 blockade in classical Hodgkin lymphoma. General study findings and limits: Complete responders possessed baseline diversity comparable to newly diagnosed patients. By C4D1, CD4+ diversity increased significantly, especially in complete responders.

Every single patient, without exception, relapsed after autologous stem cell transplantation, and brentuximab vedotin exposure varied. Complete response, partial response or progressive disease made up the best responses. TCRdb keeps only in-frame clones here, not all; method: immunoSEQ multiplex PCR. The table records some 40,000 clones, roughly four fifths of them present only once. This clone turned up a few times. Its cognate antigen is unknown. Germline V gene sequence: CDR1 MDHEN, CDR2 SYDVKM. CDR3 length: 16 amino acids. V dropped 5 bases and J dropped 8; count of bases not matched to a gene: 11.

The sequence was collected from a human donor with classical Hodgkin lymphoma. The source material was peripheral blood mononuclear cells (PBMCs), sampled at baseline. V usage is TRBV28 and J usage is TRBJ2-1; 11 nucleotides line up with TRBD2. The CDR3 is CASSPGASGRIYEQFF. The CDR3 bases are TGTGCCAGCAGTCCGGGGGCTAGCGGGAGGATATATGAGCAGTTCTTC.